This T cell receptor beta chain was sequenced during a study of blood T cell repertoires in COVID-19 (TCRdb year 2020). For the study in its entirety: The collaborator samples originated in the United States, Italy and Spain and spanned the acute and convalescent phases of COVID-19. The material from the prospective study consisted of cDNA or gDNA derived from T cells, B-cell-depleted T cells, or PBMCs. Deeply sampled blood TCRbeta repertoires from subjects exposed to, actively infected with, or recovered from COVID-19 were included in the dataset. A freely available public database, intended as a resource for researchers studying the immune response to SARS-CoV-2, is where the repertoires were released. The samples were drawn from the first 160 participants of the ongoing ImmuneRACE study and from about 1,200 subjects provided by 6 global collaborators. Sample metadata almost always included a de-identified subject ID, COVID-19 status, age in years and sex. Where available, HLA class I and class II types were taken from metadata supplied by the sample provider and were not determined by assay-based typing. Beyond this particular receptor, the publication reports: How much clinical and demographic metadata was included differed by source and by participant, and the metadata was provided uncurated.

V was cut back by 5 bases and J by 4 bases, leaving a gap of 9 bases between them. CDR3 length: 13 amino acids, cysteine to phenylalanine. Just CDR3 DNA is preserved here, 39 bases in frame from base 1. Whole blood was collected in K2EDTA tubes by collaborating institutions according to the institutions' own protocols. Collaborator samples were shipped for TCRbeta analysis as frozen whole blood, isolated PBMCs, or DNA extracted from either sample type. The immunoSEQ Assay, a bias-controlled multiplex PCR, was used to amplify TCRbeta CDR3 regions from genomic DNA. The original methods were these. The number of nucleated cells in each sample was estimated from the amplification of reference gene primers within the assay. To quantify the absolute abundance of each unique TCRbeta CDR3 rearrangement, sequence reads were collapsed and filtered. For each sample, productive Simpson clonality was calculated as the square root of Simpson's diversity index over productive rearrangements. This immuneACCESS table, as held by TCRdb, lists in-frame sequences with V and J called but not all clones. Of the missing ones, under half trace to an unresolved V gene in checked studies; the others have no known cause. For V, J and clone size, that table is used; D and trimming come from the DNA. The sample records 52,000 or so clones, around nine tenths of which are singletons. The ten largest account for more than 9.5% of the sample.

About this clone itself: It lacks a known antigen. No base quality values were provided; no much bigger clone lies one nucleotide off.

The specimen sequenced was peripheral blood. The TCR sequence derives from a woman aged 80 or older with acute or convalescent COVID-19. The V and J segments used are TRBV12-3 or TRBV12-4 and TRBJ1-3, with the D gene uncertain. The CDR3 protein is CASSRRGGNTIYF. The DNA sequence is TGTGCCAGCAGTCGCCGCGGGGGAAACACCATATATTTT.